This is a list of T cell receptor beta chains from one sample in a study of glioma-infiltrating T cells after dendritic cell vaccination. Produced via immunoSEQ multiplex PCR; TCRdb's table is partial and in-frame only. The sample has over 70,000 clones, roughly 87% seen once. The material sequenced was blood, taken before dendritic cell vaccination. All receptors come from a human donor with glioblastoma. CDR3s include the opening cysteine and the closing phenylalanine or tryptophan. The D gene is left open where the match is weak. Only part of the rows carry a size: once, few, many, or a class if the clone is expanded.

>TRBJ2-1|TRBV6-5|-|TRBD2
CASRKAGLMNNEQFF
TGTGCCAGCAGAAAAGCGGGACTTATGAACAATGAGCAGTTCTTC
>TRBJ2-2|TRBV6-6|-|-
CASSYQGTVTGELFF
TGTGCCAGCAGTTATCAGGGGACGGTCACCGGGGAGCTGTTTTTT
>TRBJ2-2|TRBV5-8|once|-
CASSFPGDSGTGELFF
TGTGCCAGCAGCTTTCCCGGTGATAGCGGCACCGGGGAGCTGTTTTTT
>TRBJ2-2|TRBV9|once|TRBD2
CASSVGVGGLRNTGELFF
TGTGCCAGCAGCGTAGGTGTTGGGGGACTAAGGAACACCGGGGAGCTGTTTTTT
>TRBJ2-1|TRBV7-9|-|-
CASSLARFGYNEQFF
TGTGCCAGCAGCTTAGCTAGATTCGGCTACAATGAGCAGTTCTTC
>TRBJ1-3|TRBV19|-|-
CASTRSGNTIYF
TGTGCCAGTACCCGTTCTGGAAACACCATATATTTT
>TRBJ1-1|TRBV5-1|-|-
CASSYYPGGTEAFF
TGCGCCAGCAGTTACTACCCCGGGGGCACTGAAGCTTTCTTT
>TRBJ2-1|TRBV11-3|few|-
CASSSTGSYYNEQFF
TGTGCCAGCAGCTCGACAGGCAGCTACTACAATGAGCAGTTCTTC
>TRBJ2-2|TRBV9|-|-
CASSVVAETGELFF
TGTGCCAGCAGCGTGGTCGCGGAAACCGGGGAGCTGTTTTTT
>TRBJ1-2|TRBV5-6|few|TRBD1
CASSPDRGGYGYTF
TGTGCCAGCAGCCCGGACAGGGGAGGGTATGGCTACACCTTC
>TRBJ1-1|TRBV6-4|-|TRBD1
CASRATGAGTEAFF
TGTGCCAGCAGGGCAACAGGGGCGGGGACTGAAGCTTTCTTT
>TRBJ2-1|TRBV10-1|-|TRBD1
CASSMGQDQFNEQFF
TGCGCCAGCAGTATGGGACAGGACCAGTTTAATGAGCAGTTCTTC
>TRBJ2-5|TRBV19|-|-
CASTPPGSKGQETQYF
TGTGCCAGTACCCCTCCCGGATCCAAGGGGCAAGAGACCCAGTACTTC
>TRBJ2-1|TRBV10-3|-|TRBD2
CAISAGTSGASYNEQFF
TGTGCCATCAGCGCGGGGACTAGCGGGGCCTCCTACAATGAGCAGTTCTTC
>TRBJ1-4|TRBV25-1|once|-
CASSRSDEKLFF
TGTGCCAGCAGTCGGTCGGATGAAAAACTGTTTTTT
>TRBJ2-2|TRBV6-1|-|-
CASSEMGGTTGELFF
TGTGCCAGCAGTGAAATGGGCGGGACGACCGGGGAGCTGTTTTTT
>TRBJ1-1|TRBV25-1|-|-
CASSGAWANTEAFF
TGTGCCAGCAGTGGAGCCTGGGCAAACACTGAAGCTTTCTTT
>TRBJ1-5|TRBV2|-|-
CASSAEGGSNQPQHF
TGTGCCAGCAGTGCTGAAGGGGGTAGCAATCAGCCCCAGCATTTT
>TRBJ1-2|TRBV6-5|-|TRBD1
CASSSTRQGVYGYTF
TGTGCCAGCAGCTCTACGCGACAGGGGGTCTATGGCTACACCTTC
>TRBJ1-2|TRBV19|-|-
CASRTGRGGRVYTF
TGTGCCAGTAGAACAGGCCGGGGGGGACGCGTCTACACCTTC
>TRBJ1-1|TRBV11-3|few|-
CASSFSAASTEAFF
TGTGCCAGCAGCTTCTCGGCGGCAAGCACTGAAGCTTTCTTT
>TRBJ2-3|TRBV5-1|-|TRBD2
CASRVLAAQRDTDTQYF
TGCGCCAGCAGAGTACTAGCGGCCCAAAGGGATACAGATACGCAGTATTTT
>TRBJ2-5|TRBV5-6|-|TRBD1
CASSRQGGETQYF
TGTGCCAGCAGCCGACAGGGGGGAGAGACCCAGTACTTC
>TRBJ2-1|TRBV11-3|-|-
CASSVTPWSKNEQFF
TGTGCCAGCAGCGTAACCCCTTGGAGTAAGAATGAGCAGTTCTTC
>TRBJ2-2|TRBV5-1|-|-
CASSDFLATGELFF
TGCGCCAGCAGCGACTTTCTAGCCACCGGGGAGCTGTTTTTT
>TRBJ1-1|TRBV6-5|few|TRBD1
CASSYSTGSTTEAFF
TGTGCCAGCAGTTACTCGACAGGGTCGACGACTGAAGCTTTCTTT
>TRBJ1-2|TRBV11-2|-|TRBD1
CASSSGGVNYGYTF
TGTGCCAGCAGCTCAGGGGGAGTTAACTATGGCTACACCTTC
>TRBJ2-1|TRBV2|-|-
CASNRDRTPQNEQFF
TGTGCCAGCAACCGAGACAGGACACCACAGAATGAGCAGTTCTTC
>TRBJ1-2|TRBV7-9|few|-
CASSFVAGFYGYTF
TGTGCCAGCAGCTTTGTGGCCGGGTTCTATGGCTACACCTTC
>TRBJ2-1|TRBV5-6|-|-
CASSLFRADRQFF
TGTGCCAGCAGCTTGTTCAGGGCGGATAGGCAGTTCTTC
>TRBJ2-3|TRBV7-9|-|-
CASSLAGGQDTQYF
TGTGCCAGCAGCTTAGCGGGAGGACAAGATACGCAGTATTTT
>TRBJ1-4|TRBV19|few|-
CASRDEGQGNEKLFF
TGTGCCAGTAGAGACGAAGGACAAGGTAATGAAAAACTGTTTTTT
>TRBJ2-5|TRBV6-1|-|-
CASTEMGLNIETQYF
TGTGCCAGCACCGAGATGGGGCTTAATATTGAGACCCAGTACTTC
>TRBJ1-1|TRBV7-9|-|-
CASSPPVDTEAFF
TGTGCCAGCAGCCCCCCGGTTGACACTGAAGCTTTCTTT
>TRBJ1-4|TRBV9|-|TRBD1
CASSPYGTVNEKLFF
TGTGCCAGCAGCCCCTACGGGACAGTAAATGAAAAACTGTTTTTT
>TRBJ1-1|TRBV10-3|-|-
CAIRRDTLTTEAFF
TGTGCCATCAGGAGGGACACCCTTACGACTGAAGCTTTCTTT
>TRBJ1-4|TRBV9|-|-
CASSVEAVNEKLFF
TGTGCCAGCAGCGTAGAGGCGGTTAATGAAAAACTGTTTTTT
>TRBJ2-2|TRBV19|-|-
CASSANPGQTVTGELFF
TGTGCCAGTAGTGCCAATCCTGGACAGACCGTCACCGGGGAGCTGTTTTTT
>TRBJ2-1|TRBV5-6|-|-
CASSLGPSRSDNEQFF
TGTGCCAGCAGCTTAGGCCCTAGCAGGTCCGACAATGAGCAGTTCTTC
>TRBJ1-2|TRBV2|-|-
CASITQLTFYGYTF
TGTGCCAGCATTACCCAACTCACTTTTTATGGCTACACCTTC